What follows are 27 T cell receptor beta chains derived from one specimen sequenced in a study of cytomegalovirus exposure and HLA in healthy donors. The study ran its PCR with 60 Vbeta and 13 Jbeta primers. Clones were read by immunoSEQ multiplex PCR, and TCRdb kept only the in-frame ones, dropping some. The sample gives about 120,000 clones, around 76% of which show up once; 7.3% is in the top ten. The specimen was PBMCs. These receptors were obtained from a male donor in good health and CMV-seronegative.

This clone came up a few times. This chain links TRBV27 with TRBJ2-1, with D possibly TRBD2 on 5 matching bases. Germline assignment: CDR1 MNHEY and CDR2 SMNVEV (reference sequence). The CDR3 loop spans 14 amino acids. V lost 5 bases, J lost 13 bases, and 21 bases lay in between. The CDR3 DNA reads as TGTGCCAGCAGTCCCCTCACTAGGGTCGAACGTCAGTTCTTC. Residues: CASSPLTRVERQFF.

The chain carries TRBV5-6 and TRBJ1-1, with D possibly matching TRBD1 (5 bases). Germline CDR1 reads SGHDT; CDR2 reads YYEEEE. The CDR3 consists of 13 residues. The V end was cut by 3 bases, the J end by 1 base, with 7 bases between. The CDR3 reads CASSSTGNTEAFF. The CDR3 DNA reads TGTGCCAGCAGCTCAACAGGGAACACTGAAGCTTTCTTT.

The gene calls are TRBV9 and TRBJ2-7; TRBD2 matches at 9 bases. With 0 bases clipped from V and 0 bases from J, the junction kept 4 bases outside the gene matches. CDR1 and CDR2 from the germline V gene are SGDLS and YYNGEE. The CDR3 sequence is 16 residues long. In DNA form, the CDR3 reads TGTGCCAGCAGCGTAGACTCGACTAGCGGCTCCTACGAGCAGTACTTC. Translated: CASSVDSTSGSYEQYF.

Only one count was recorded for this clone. The CDR3 loop reads CASSPRERWEETQYF. Here the CDR3 DNA reads TGTGCCAGCAGCCCGAGGGAACGGTGGGAAGAGACCCAGTACTTC. The chain carries TRBV5-4 and TRBJ2-5; TRBD2 is a possible D gene (5 bases). CDR3 size: 15 residues. V was cut by 4 bases and J by 3 bases, with 16 bases left in between. Germline-derived CDR1 and CDR2 are SGHNT and YYREEE (reference sequence).

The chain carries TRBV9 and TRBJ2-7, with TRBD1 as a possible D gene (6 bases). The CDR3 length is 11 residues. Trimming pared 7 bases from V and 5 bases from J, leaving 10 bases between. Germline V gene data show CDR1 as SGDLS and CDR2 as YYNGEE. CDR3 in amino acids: CASGRTDEQYF. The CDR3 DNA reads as TGTGCCAGCGGTAGGACAGACGAGCAGTACTTC.

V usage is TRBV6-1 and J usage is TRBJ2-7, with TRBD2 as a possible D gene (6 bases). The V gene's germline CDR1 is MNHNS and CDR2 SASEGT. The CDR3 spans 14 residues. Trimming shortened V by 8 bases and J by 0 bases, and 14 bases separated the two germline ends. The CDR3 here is CASVRDLGSYEQYF. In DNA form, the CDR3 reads TGTGCCAGCGTTAGGGACTTGGGCTCCTACGAGCAGTACTTC.

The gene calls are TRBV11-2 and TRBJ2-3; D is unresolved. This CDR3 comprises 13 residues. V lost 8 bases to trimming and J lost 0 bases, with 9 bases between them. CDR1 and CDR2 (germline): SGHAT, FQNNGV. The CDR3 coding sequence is TGTGCCAGCTCTAATCCCAGCACAGATACGCAGTATTTT. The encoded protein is CASSNPSTDTQYF.

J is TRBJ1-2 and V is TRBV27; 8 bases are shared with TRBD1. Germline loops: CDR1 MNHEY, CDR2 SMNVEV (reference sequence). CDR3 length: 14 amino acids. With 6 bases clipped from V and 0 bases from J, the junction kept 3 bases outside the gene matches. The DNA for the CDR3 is TGTGCCAGCAGACCGACAGGGGCTAACTATGGCTACACCTTC. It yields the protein CASRPTGANYGYTF.

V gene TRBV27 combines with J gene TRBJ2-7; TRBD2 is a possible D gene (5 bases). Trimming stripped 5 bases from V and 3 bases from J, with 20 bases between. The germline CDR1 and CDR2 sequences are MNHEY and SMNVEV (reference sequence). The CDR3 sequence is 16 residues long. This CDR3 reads CASSPMPTGNRYEQYF. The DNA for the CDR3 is TGTGCCAGCAGTCCTATGCCCACGGGGAATCGCTACGAGCAGTACTTC.

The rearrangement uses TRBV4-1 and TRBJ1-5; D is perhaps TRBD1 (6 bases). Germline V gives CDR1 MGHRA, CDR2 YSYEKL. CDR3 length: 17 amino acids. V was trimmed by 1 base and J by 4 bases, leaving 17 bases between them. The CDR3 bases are TGCGCCAGCAGCCAAGTGGTAACGGGACACCAAAATCAGCCCCAGCATTTT. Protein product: CASSQVVTGHQNQPQHF.

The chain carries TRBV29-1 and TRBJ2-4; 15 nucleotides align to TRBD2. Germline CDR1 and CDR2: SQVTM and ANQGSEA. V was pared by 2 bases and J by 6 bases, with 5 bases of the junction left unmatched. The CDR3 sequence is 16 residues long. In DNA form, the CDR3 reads TGCAGCGTTGAATTACCGGGACTAGCGGGGGGAAACATTCAGTACTTC. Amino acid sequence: CSVELPGLAGGNIQYF. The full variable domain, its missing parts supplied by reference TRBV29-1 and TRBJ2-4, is SAVISQKPSRDICQRGTSLTIQCQVDSQVTMMFWYRQQPGQSLTLIATANQGSEATYESGFVIDKFPISRPNLTFSTLTVSNMSPEDSSIYLCSVELPGLAGGNIQYFGAGTRLSVL.

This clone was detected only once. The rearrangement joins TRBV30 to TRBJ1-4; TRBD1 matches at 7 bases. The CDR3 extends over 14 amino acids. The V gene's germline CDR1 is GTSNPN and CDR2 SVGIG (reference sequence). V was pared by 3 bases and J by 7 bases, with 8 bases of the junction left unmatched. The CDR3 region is CAWRGTAGSEKLFF. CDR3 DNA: TGTGCCTGGAGAGGGACAGCCGGGAGTGAAAAACTGTTTTTT.

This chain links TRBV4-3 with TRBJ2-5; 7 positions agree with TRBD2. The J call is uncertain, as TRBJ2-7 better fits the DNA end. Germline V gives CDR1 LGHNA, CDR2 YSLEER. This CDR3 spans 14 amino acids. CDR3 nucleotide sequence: TGCGCCAGCAGCCTATGGGGGGAGGGGTACGAGCAGTACTTC. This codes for CASSLWGEGYEQYF.

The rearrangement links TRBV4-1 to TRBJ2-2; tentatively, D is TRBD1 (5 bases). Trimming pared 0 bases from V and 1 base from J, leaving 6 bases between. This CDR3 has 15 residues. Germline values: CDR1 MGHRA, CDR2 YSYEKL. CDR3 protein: CASSQDRGNTGELFF. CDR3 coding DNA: TGCGCCAGCAGCCAAGATAGGGGGAACACCGGGGAGCTGTTTTTT.

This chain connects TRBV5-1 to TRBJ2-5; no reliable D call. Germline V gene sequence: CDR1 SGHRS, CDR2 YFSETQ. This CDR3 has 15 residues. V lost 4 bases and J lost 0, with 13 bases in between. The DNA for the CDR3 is TGCGCCAGCAGCGTGGTTGTGTCTTACCAAGAGACCCAGTACTTC. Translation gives CASSVVVSYQETQYF. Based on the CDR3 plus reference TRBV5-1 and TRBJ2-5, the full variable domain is KAGVTQTPRYLIKTRGQQVTLSCSPISGHRSVSWYQQTPGQGLQFLFEYFSETQRNKGNFPGRFSGRQFSNSRSEMNVSTLELGDSALYLCASSVVVSYQETQYFGPGTRLLVL.

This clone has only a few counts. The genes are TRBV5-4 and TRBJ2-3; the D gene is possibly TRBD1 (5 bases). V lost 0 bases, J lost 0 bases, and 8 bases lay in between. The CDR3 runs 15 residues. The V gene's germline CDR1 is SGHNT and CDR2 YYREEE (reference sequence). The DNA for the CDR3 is TGTGCCAGCAGCTTGGCTGGGGCTAGCACAGATACGCAGTATTTT. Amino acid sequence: CASSLAGASTDTQYF.

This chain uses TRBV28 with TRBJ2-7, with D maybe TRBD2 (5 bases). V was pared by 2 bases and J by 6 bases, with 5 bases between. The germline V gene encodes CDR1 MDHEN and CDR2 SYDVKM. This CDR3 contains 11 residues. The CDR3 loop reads CASSLEGEQYF. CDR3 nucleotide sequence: TGTGCCAGCAGTTTAGAGGGCGAGCAGTACTTC. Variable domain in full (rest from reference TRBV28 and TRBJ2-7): DVKVTQSSRYLVKRTGEKVFLECVQDMDHENMFWYRQDPGLGLRLIYFSYDVKMKEKGDIPEGYSVSREKKERFSLILESASTNQTSMYLCASSLEGEQYFGPGTRLTVT.

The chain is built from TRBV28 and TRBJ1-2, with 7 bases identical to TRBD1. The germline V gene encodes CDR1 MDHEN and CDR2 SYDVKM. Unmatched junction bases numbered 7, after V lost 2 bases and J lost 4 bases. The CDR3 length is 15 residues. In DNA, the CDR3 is TGTGCCAGCAGTTTAGCAGGGGGTATTCGCTATGGCTACACCTTC. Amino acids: CASSLAGGIRYGYTF.

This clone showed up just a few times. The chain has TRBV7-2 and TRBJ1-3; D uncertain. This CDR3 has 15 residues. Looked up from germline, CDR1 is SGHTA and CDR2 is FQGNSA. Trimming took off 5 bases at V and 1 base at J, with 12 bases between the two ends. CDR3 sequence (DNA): TGTGCCAGCAGCCCTCTCCCCGGTTCTGGAAACACCATATATTTT. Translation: CASSPLPGSGNTIYF.

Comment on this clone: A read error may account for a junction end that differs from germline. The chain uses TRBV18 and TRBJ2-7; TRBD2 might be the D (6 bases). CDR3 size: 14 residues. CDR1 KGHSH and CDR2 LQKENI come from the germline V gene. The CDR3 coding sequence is TGTGCCAGCTCCTCGAGGCAGGAGGACTACGGGCAGTACTTC. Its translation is CASSSRQEDYGQYF.

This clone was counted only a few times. The CDR3 DNA sequence: TGTGCCAGCAGCTTACTCGGTTACAGGGCCCCCGGTTTTTCGCAGTATTTT. This encodes CASSLLGYRAPGFSQYF. The genes are TRBV5-8 and TRBJ2-3, with D maybe TRBD1 (6 bases). Trimming shortened V by 2 bases and J by 10 bases, and 26 bases separated the two germline ends. Germline V gene lookup returns CDR1 SGHTS and CDR2 YDEGEE. The CDR3 runs to 17 residues.

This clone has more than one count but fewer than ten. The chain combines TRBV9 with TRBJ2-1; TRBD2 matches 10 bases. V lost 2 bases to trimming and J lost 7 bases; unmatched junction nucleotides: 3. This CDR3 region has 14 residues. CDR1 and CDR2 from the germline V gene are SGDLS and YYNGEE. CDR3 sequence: CASSVSSGGNEQFF. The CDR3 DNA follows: TGTGCCAGCAGCGTTTCTAGCGGGGGTAATGAGCAGTTCTTC.

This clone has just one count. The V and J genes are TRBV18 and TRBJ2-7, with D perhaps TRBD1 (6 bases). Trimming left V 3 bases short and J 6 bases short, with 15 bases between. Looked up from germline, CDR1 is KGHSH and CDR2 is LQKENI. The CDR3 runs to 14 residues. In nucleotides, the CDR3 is TGTGCCAGCTCACCTCACGGACAGAGCTCCGAGCAGTACTTC. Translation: CASSPHGQSSEQYF.

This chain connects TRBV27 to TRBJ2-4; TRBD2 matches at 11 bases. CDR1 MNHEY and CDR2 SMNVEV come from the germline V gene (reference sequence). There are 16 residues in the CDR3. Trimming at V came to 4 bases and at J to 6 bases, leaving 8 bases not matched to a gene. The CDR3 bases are TGTGCCAGCAGTTCCTTTACTAGCGGGAGTGGAAACATTCAGTACTTC. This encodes CASSSFTSGSGNIQYF.

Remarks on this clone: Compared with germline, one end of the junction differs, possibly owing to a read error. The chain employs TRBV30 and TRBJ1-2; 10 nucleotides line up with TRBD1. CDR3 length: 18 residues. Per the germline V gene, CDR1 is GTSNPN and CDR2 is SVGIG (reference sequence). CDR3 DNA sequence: TGTGCCTGGAAGCTGTTCGGGGGGACAGGGGTAGAAAACTTTGGCTACACCTTC. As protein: CAWKLFGGTGVENFGYTF.

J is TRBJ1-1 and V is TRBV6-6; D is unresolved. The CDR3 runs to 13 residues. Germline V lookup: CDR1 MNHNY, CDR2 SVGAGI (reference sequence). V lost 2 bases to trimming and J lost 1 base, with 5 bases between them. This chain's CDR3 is CASSYAGNTEAFF. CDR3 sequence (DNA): TGTGCCAGCAGTTACGCCGGGAACACTGAAGCTTTCTTT.

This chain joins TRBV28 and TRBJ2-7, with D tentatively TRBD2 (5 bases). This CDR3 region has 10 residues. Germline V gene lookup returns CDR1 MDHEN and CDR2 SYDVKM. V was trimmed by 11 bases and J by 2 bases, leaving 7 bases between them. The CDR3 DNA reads TGTGCCGCCGGGGCCTACGAGCAGTACTTC. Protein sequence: CAAGAYEQYF. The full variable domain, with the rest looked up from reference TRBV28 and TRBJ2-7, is DVKVTQSSRYLVKRTGEKVFLECVQDMDHENMFWYRQDPGLGLRLIYFSYDVKMKEKGDIPEGYSVSREKKERFSLILESASTNQTSMYLCAAGAYEQYFGPGTRLTVT.